Presented here are 17 T cell receptor beta chains from one specimen sequenced in a study of blood T cell repertoires in COVID-19. Some clones are missing from TCRdb's copy, which holds only in-frame ones; the method was immunoSEQ multiplex PCR. Here the sample spans approximately 71,000 clones, about nine tenths being singletons. The sequenced material came from peripheral blood. The receptors shown here come from a woman aged 18-35 years with acute or convalescent COVID-19.

V and J are TRBV4-1 and TRBJ2-3, with TRBD2 as a possible D gene (5 bases). This CDR3 has 15 residues. CDR1 and CDR2 (germline): MGHRA, YSYEKL. V lost 4 bases and J lost 2, with 13 bases in between. The CDR3 protein is CASSRIGLNTDTQYF. CDR3 bases: TGCGCCAGCAGCCGAATAGGACTGAACACAGATACGCAGTATTTT.

This chain links TRBV18 with TRBJ2-2, with TRBD1 matching 9 bases. CDR3 length: 15 amino acids. The germline V gene encodes CDR1 KGHSH and CDR2 LQKENI. V was clipped by 4 bases and J by 6 bases; unmatched bases: 6. The CDR3 protein is CASSLGQGLSGELFF. CDR3 in DNA: TGTGCCAGCTCACTGGGACAGGGCTTATCCGGGGAGCTGTTTTTT.

CDR3 residues: CASSIRQGNWKAFF. In DNA, the CDR3 is TGTGCCAGCAGTATACGACAGGGCAATTGGAAAGCTTTCTTT. The genes are TRBV6-5 and TRBJ1-1; TRBD1 matches 7 bases. CDR3 length: 14 amino acids. J lost 9 bases, V lost 5 bases, and 12 bases had no gene match. Germline V gene data show CDR1 as MNHEY and CDR2 as SVGAGI.

The chain recombines TRBV3-1 (or the pseudogene TRBV3-2) with TRBJ2-1; D not resolved. This CDR3 has 14 amino acids. Germline CDR1 and CDR2: LGHDT and YNNKEL (reference sequence). The V and J ends lost 0 bases and 2 bases respectively, with 5 bases between them. The CDR3 loop reads CASSQDQTYNEQFF. DNA of the CDR3: TGTGCCAGCAGCCAAGATCAAACCTACAATGAGCAGTTCTTC.

The chain has TRBV2 and TRBJ1-2; D unresolved. The V end lost 3 bases, the J end lost 7 bases, and 21 bases lay between the germline ends. Germline V gene data show CDR1 as SNHLY and CDR2 as FYNNEI. The CDR3 spans 16 residues. The chain's CDR3 is CASSDSRSRTASGYTF. In DNA, the CDR3 is TGTGCCAGCAGTGATAGCAGAAGTAGGACTGCTTCTGGCTACACCTTC. Using reference TRBV2 and TRBJ1-2 for the parts outside the CDR3, the full variable domain is EPEVTQTPSHQVTQMGQEVILRCVPISNHLYFYWYRQILGQKVEFLVSFYNNEISEKSEIFDDQFSVERPDGSNFTLKIRSTKLEDSAMYFCASSDSRSRTASGYTFGSGTRLTVV.

The chain recombines TRBV2 with TRBJ1-5, with D unclear. The CDR3 length is 15 residues. Germline assignment: CDR1 SNHLY and CDR2 FYNNEI. Trimming took 3 bases from V and 0 from J, leaving 9 bases between them. The CDR3 loop reads CASSDGHDSNQPQHF. The CDR3 region has the DNA TGTGCCAGCAGTGATGGCCACGATAGCAATCAGCCCCAGCATTTT. The full variable domain, in which reference TRBV2 and TRBJ1-5 provide the parts outside the CDR3, is EPEVTQTPSHQVTQMGQEVILRCVPISNHLYFYWYRQILGQKVEFLVSFYNNEISEKSEIFDDQFSVERPDGSNFTLKIRSTKLEDSAMYFCASSDGHDSNQPQHFGDGTRLSIL.

The genes are TRBV19 and TRBJ1-2; TRBD1 aligns across 9 bases. Germline-derived CDR1 and CDR2 are LNHDA and SQIVND (reference sequence). The CDR3 totals 15 residues. V was pared by 4 bases and J by 4 bases, with 7 bases of the junction left unmatched. Written as DNA, the CDR3 is TGTGCCAGTAGTACTCTCGGGACAGGGAGCTATGGCTACACCTTC. Translation gives CASSTLGTGSYGYTF.

The chain links TRBV6-1 to TRBJ1-6; D is perhaps TRBD1 (6 bases). Trimming took off 1 base at V and 7 bases at J, with 14 bases between the two ends. The germline V gene has CDR1 MNHNS and CDR2 SASEGT. The CDR3 is 16 amino acids. The CDR3 DNA reads TGTGCCAGCAGTGAAGGTGGGGGCCGTTTAAATTCACCCCTCCACTTT. Translating it yields CASSEGGGRLNSPLHF.

This sequence joins TRBV11-2 and TRBJ1-1, with no clear D. This CDR3 has 14 residues. CDR1 is SGHAT, CDR2 FQNNGV, per germline. Trimming removed 0 bases at V and 8 bases at J, with 13 bases between. The DNA of the CDR3 is TGTGCCAGCAGCTTAGACACCAATTCCAGAGAAGCTTTCTTT. Residues: CASSLDTNSREAFF.

The gene calls are TRBV30 and TRBJ1-4; D uncertain. The CDR3 consists of 13 residues. V lost 3 bases and J lost 6, with 11 bases in between. Germline values: CDR1 GTSNPN, CDR2 SVGIG (reference sequence). The CDR3 sequence is CAWRPNSDEKLFF. The CDR3, as DNA: TGTGCCTGGAGGCCTAACTCGGATGAAAAACTGTTTTTT.

The V call is TRBV13, the J call TRBJ2-7; 7 bases are shared with TRBD2. V lost 4 bases to trimming and J lost 3 bases; unmatched junction nucleotides: 6. This CDR3 comprises 14 residues. Germline CDR1 PRHDT, CDR2 FYEKMQ (reference sequence). In DNA form, the CDR3 reads TGTGCCAGCAGCTCCCGAGGGAGGGACTACGAGCAGTACTTC. Protein product: CASSSRGRDYEQYF.

In its sample, this clone was seen a few times. The chain recombines TRBV6-2 or TRBV6-3 with TRBJ2-3, with TRBD2 identical over 12 bases. V trimming: 5 bases; J trimming: 2 bases; junction bases outside the gene matches: 14. The CDR3 has 19 amino acids. Per the germline V gene, CDR1 is MNHEY and CDR2 is SVGEGT. This CDR3 is CASSTSSGGAVTHTDTQYF. The CDR3 region has the DNA TGTGCCAGCAGTACCTCTAGCGGGGGGGCCGTTACGCACACAGATACGCAGTATTTT.

V gene TRBV2 combines with J gene TRBJ2-6; a possible D gene is TRBD2 (5 bases). There are 18 residues in the CDR3. The ends were cut back, 1 base at V and 0 bases at J, with 13 bases in the middle. In germline, CDR1 is SNHLY, CDR2 FYNNEI. The DNA for the CDR3 is TGTGCCAGCAGTGAAGAGACGGAGACTATCTCTGGGGCCAACGTCCTGACTTTC. It encodes CASSEETETISGANVLTF.

The CDR3 sequence: CASSSRGGQPRDGELFF. Written as DNA, the CDR3 is TGCGCCAGCAGCTCGCGGGGGGGACAACCCCGGGACGGGGAGCTGTTTTTT. The chain joins TRBV5-1 to TRBJ2-2; 9 nucleotides line up with TRBD2. Germline V gene sequence: CDR1 SGHRS, CDR2 YFSETQ. V dropped 3 bases and J dropped 7; count of bases not matched to a gene: 13. The CDR3 is 17 amino acids.

The rearrangement links TRBV9 to TRBJ2-3; D possibly corresponds to TRBD2 (5 bases). This CDR3 spans 15 amino acids. Germline V CDR1 and CDR2: SGDLS, YYNGEE. The ends were cut back, 2 bases at V and 1 base at J, with 11 bases in the middle. The CDR3 DNA follows: TGTGCCAGCAGCGTCAGCGGAGTAGGCACAGATACGCAGTATTTT. It encodes CASSVSGVGTDTQYF.

J is TRBJ2-2 and V is TRBV3-1 (or the pseudogene TRBV3-2); D ambiguous. V was pared by 1 base and J by 0 bases, with 9 bases between. The CDR3 is 16 residues long. Looked up from germline, CDR1 is LGHDT and CDR2 is YNNKEL (reference sequence). The CDR3 nucleotides read TGTGCCAGCAGCCAAGGTTTGCGTCCGAACACCGGGGAGCTGTTTTTT. Translated: CASSQGLRPNTGELFF.

This clone was observed a few times. The V and J genes are TRBV5-1 and TRBJ2-5; no firm D call. V dropped 4 bases and J dropped 2 bases, with 6 bases sitting between them. Germline V CDR1 and CDR2: SGHRS, YFSETQ. This CDR3 spans 12 amino acids. CDR3 bases: TGCGCCAGCAGCCTCACACAAGAGACCCAGTACTTC. Translated: CASSLTQETQYF.